Below are 22 T cell receptor beta chains sequenced from a single sample in a study of graft-versus-host responses after intestinal transplantation. TCRdb keeps only in-frame clones here, not all; method: immunoSEQ multiplex PCR. This sample yields 130,000 to 150,000 clones, of which approximately 91% are seen a single time; approximately 0.2% belongs to the top ten. No cognate antigen is known for these TCRs. The specimen comprised unstimulated CD4+ T cells sorted from spleen or lymph node cells, sampled before intestinal transplant. The receptors stem from a human donor who received an intestinal transplant.

This chain connects TRBV19 to TRBJ2-7; 7 bases align to TRBD2. The germline gives CDR1 LNHDA, CDR2 SQIVND (reference sequence). V lost 4 bases and J lost 0; bases outside the gene matches: 3. The CDR3 consists of 14 residues. The chain's CDR3 is CASSTLAGSYEQYF. The CDR3 DNA sequence: TGTGCCAGTAGTACCTTAGCGGGCTCCTACGAGCAGTACTTC. The whole variable domain, filled in from reference TRBV19 and TRBJ2-7, reads DGGITQSPKYLFRKEGQNVTLSCEQNLNHDAMYWYRQDPGQGLRLIYYSQIVNDFQKGDIAEGYSVSREKKESFPLTVTSAQKNPTAFYLCASSTLAGSYEQYFGPGTRLTVT.

The chain joins TRBV11-3 to TRBJ2-2; D is perhaps TRBD1 (8 bases). This CDR3 contains 15 residues. V lost 5 bases to trimming and J lost 5 bases, with 15 bases between them. The germline V gene encodes CDR1 SGHNT and CDR2 YENEEA. The DNA of the CDR3 is TGTGCCAGCAGCCGACAGGGGAGGGAAACCGGGGAGCTGTTTTTT. Amino acid sequence: CASSRQGRETGELFF.

V and J are TRBV29-1 and TRBJ1-1, with a tentative D call TRBD1 (5 bases). The germline V gene has CDR1 SQVTM and CDR2 ANQGSEA. The germline V and J ends were trimmed by 4 bases and 0 bases, with 9 bases remaining between them. CDR3 size: 13 residues. The CDR3 region has the DNA TGCAGCGTTGTTGGGGGGGTGAACACTGAAGCTTTCTTT. Translated, it gives CSVVGGVNTEAFF.

J is TRBJ2-1 and V is TRBV2; D perhaps matches TRBD2 (5 bases). The CDR3 covers 13 residues. CDR1 SNHLY and CDR2 FYNNEI come from the germline V gene. Trimming pared 4 bases from V and 5 bases from J, leaving 9 bases between. The CDR3 bases are TGTGCCAGCAGTGGTAGCGAGAACAATGAGCAGTTCTTC. Its translation is CASSGSENNEQFF.

This chain connects TRBV27 to TRBJ1-1, with TRBD1 matching 8 bases. J lost 5 bases, V lost 3 bases, and 8 bases had no gene match. The germline gives CDR1 MNHEY, CDR2 SMNVEV (reference sequence). The CDR3 runs to 15 residues. CDR3 sequence reads: CASSFGQGGRTEAFF. CDR3 nucleotides: TGTGCCAGCAGTTTCGGACAGGGTGGTAGGACTGAAGCTTTCTTT.

The chain is built from TRBV28 and TRBJ1-4, with unresolved D. Germline V CDR1 and CDR2: MDHEN, SYDVKM. The CDR3 totals 12 residues. The CDR3 reads CAGSRTNEKLFF. The CDR3 coding sequence is TGTGCAGGGTCTCGGACTAATGAAAAACTGTTTTTT.

In its sample, this clone was seen a few times. This chain connects TRBV11-2 to TRBJ2-7; 9 bases agree with TRBD2. Germline lookup yields CDR1 SGHAT and CDR2 FQNNGV. The CDR3 spans 17 residues. Losses at the gene ends were 1 base for V and 7 bases for J; bases not matched to a gene: 14. CDR3 sequence reads: CASSLVRLADSPREQYF. CDR3 DNA: TGTGCCAGCAGCTTAGTTCGACTAGCGGATTCCCCTAGGGAGCAGTACTTC. Looking up the rest from reference TRBV11-2 and TRBJ2-7 gives the full variable domain: EAGVAQSPRYKIIEKRQSVAFWCNPISGHATLYWYQQILGQGPKLLIQFQNNGVVDDSQLPKDRFSAERLKGVDSTLKIQPAKLEDSAVYLCASSLVRLADSPREQYFGPGTRLTVT.

The rearrangement links TRBV28 to TRBJ1-1, with 8 bases lining up with TRBD1. CDR1 is MDHEN and CDR2 is SYDVKM in the germline V gene. Trimming removed 2 bases from V and 1 base from J; junction bases left unmatched: 3. The CDR3 has 15 residues. The CDR3 protein is CASSLPGQGNTEAFF. The CDR3 DNA reads TGTGCCAGCAGTTTACCAGGACAGGGGAACACTGAAGCTTTCTTT. The full variable domain, in which reference TRBV28 and TRBJ1-1 provide the parts outside the CDR3, is DVKVTQSSRYLVKRTGEKVFLECVQDMDHENMFWYRQDPGLGLRLIYFSYDVKMKEKGDIPEGYSVSREKKERFSLILESASTNQTSMYLCASSLPGQGNTEAFFGQGTRLTVV.

The J gene is TRBJ2-7, the V gene TRBV7-9; D possibly matches TRBD1 or TRBD2 (5 bases each). CDR1 is SEHNR and CDR2 is FQNEAQ in the germline V gene (reference sequence). V lost 1 base, J lost 5 bases, and 6 bases lay in between. The CDR3 loop spans 12 amino acids. The CDR3 here is CASSLVGDEQYF. DNA of the CDR3: TGTGCCAGCAGCTTAGTGGGGGACGAGCAGTACTTC. Combining the CDR3 with reference TRBV7-9 and TRBJ2-7 gives the whole variable domain DTGVSQNPRHKITKRGQNVTFRCDPISEHNRLYWYRQTLGQGPEFLTYFQNEAQLEKSRLLSDRFSAERPKGSFSTLEIQRTEQGDSAMYLCASSLVGDEQYFGPGTRLTVT.

This chain uses TRBV9 with TRBJ2-1; TRBD2 matches at 9 bases. This CDR3 contains 14 residues. Trimming cost V 4 bases and J 2 bases; bases outside gene matches: 1. Per the germline V gene, CDR1 is SGDLS and CDR2 is YYNGEE. CDR3 amino acids: CASSPSGTYNEQFF. The CDR3 region has the DNA TGTGCCAGCAGCCCTAGCGGGACCTACAATGAGCAGTTCTTC.

The J gene is TRBJ1-2, the V gene TRBV6-1; no definite D call. Germline assignment: CDR1 MNHNS and CDR2 SASEGT. The CDR3 length is 16 residues. V was pared by 1 base and J by 0 bases, with 12 bases between. CDR3 DNA sequence: TGTGCCAGCAGTGAAGTCCTGGCTCCAGCTAACTATGGCTACACCTTC. Protein: CASSEVLAPANYGYTF.

This chain uses TRBV5-1 with TRBJ2-3; D possibly matches TRBD1 or TRBD2 (5 bases each). This CDR3 is 14 amino acids long. The ends were cut back, 0 bases at V and 8 bases at J, with 13 bases in the middle. The germline gives CDR1 SGHRS, CDR2 YFSETQ. CDR3 protein: CASSLVGSQGTQYF. The CDR3 nucleotides read TGCGCCAGCAGCTTGGTGGGGAGCCAGGGTACGCAGTATTTT.

This chain uses TRBV2 with TRBJ2-7, with TRBD2 identical over 14 bases. Germline V gene data show CDR1 as SNHLY and CDR2 as FYNNEI. The CDR3 spans 15 residues. V dropped 6 bases and J dropped 4; count of bases not matched to a gene: 5. Here the CDR3 DNA reads TGTGCCAGCAGGCTGACTAGCGGGAGGGCTTACGAGCAGTACTTC. Translation: CASRLTSGRAYEQYF.

The rearrangement uses TRBV7-6 and TRBJ2-1; possibly TRBD2 for D (6 bases). V was clipped by 1 base and J by 8 bases, with 21 bases between them. CDR3 size: 17 residues. The germline V gene encodes CDR1 SGHVS and CDR2 FNYEAQ. This chain's CDR3 is CASSLVVNSGGPDEQFF. The CDR3 DNA reads as TGTGCCAGCAGCTTAGTAGTGAATAGCGGAGGCCCCGATGAGCAGTTCTTC.

This chain uses TRBV7-9 with TRBJ2-6; D gene unclear. This CDR3 has 17 amino acids. V was cut by 2 bases and J by 2 bases, with 13 bases left in between. Germline loops: CDR1 SEHNR, CDR2 FQNEAQ (reference sequence). The CDR3 DNA is TGTGCCAGCAGCTTATTTCGTAGGGTGGCTGGGGCCAACGTCCTGACTTTC. Translation gives CASSLFRRVAGANVLTF.

The chain joins TRBV6-1 to TRBJ1-1; a possible D gene is TRBD1 (5 bases). The germline CDR1 and CDR2 sequences are MNHNS and SASEGT. This CDR3 comprises 14 residues. The V and J ends lost 2 bases and 6 bases respectively, with 13 bases between them. CDR3 DNA: TGTGCCAGCAGTGAACTCAGAGGGGAGGCTGAAGCTTTCTTT. This sequence encodes CASSELRGEAEAFF.

The chain is built from TRBV19 and TRBJ2-4; D unclear. Trimming shortened V by 3 bases and J by 1 base, and 7 bases separated the two germline ends. The CDR3 is made up of 14 amino acids. Germline V gene data show CDR1 as LNHDA and CDR2 as SQIVND (reference sequence). CDR3 protein: CASSIPRAKNIQYF. CDR3 in DNA: TGTGCCAGTAGTATTCCCAGGGCCAAAAACATTCAGTACTTC.

Concerning this clone: This sample also contains other DNA sequences that code for the same CDR3. The chain recombines TRBV7-2 with TRBJ2-5; D not resolved. Between the trimmed V and J ends, which lost 6 bases and 2 bases, there was a span of 4 bases. The CDR3 is 11 amino acids. Germline CDR1 and CDR2: SGHTA and FQGNSA. This CDR3 reads CASSPQETQYF. CDR3 in DNA: TGTGCCAGCAGTCCACAAGAGACCCAGTACTTC.

The chain employs TRBV6-1 and TRBJ2-7; tentatively, D is TRBD2 (5 bases). The CDR3 has 12 residues. The V gene's germline CDR1 is MNHNS and CDR2 SASEGT. V was cut by 8 bases and J by 1 base, with 9 bases left in between. As DNA, the CDR3 is TGTGCCAGCCGCGGGTCATCCTACGAGCAGTACTTC. This gives the protein CASRGSSYEQYF.

The gene calls are TRBV7-3 and TRBJ2-2; 7 nucleotides line up with TRBD1. Germline trimming cut 4 bases from V and 8 bases from J; bases unmatched to any gene: 7. The CDR3 totals 14 residues. Per the germline V gene, CDR1 is SGHTA and CDR2 is FQGTGA. The CDR3, as DNA: TGTGCCAGCAGCTCGGGACAGTCACATGGGGAGCTGTTTTTT. Its protein product is CASSSGQSHGELFF.

This chain uses TRBV10-3 with TRBJ1-1; D is ambiguous. Germline V lookup: CDR1 ENHRY, CDR2 SYGVKD. Trimming took off 5 bases at V and 0 bases at J, with 10 bases between the two ends. The CDR3 runs 14 residues. CDR3 nucleotide sequence: TGTGCCATCAGTCGGACGGAGATGAACACTGAAGCTTTCTTT. This encodes CAISRTEMNTEAFF.

The chain employs TRBV9 and TRBJ2-5; tentatively, D is TRBD1 (6 bases). The CDR3 has 14 amino acids. V lost 2 bases and J 5 bases, leaving 13 bases between the germline ends. Germline V lookup: CDR1 SGDLS, CDR2 YYNGEE. CDR3 protein: CASSVSPGDETQYF. The CDR3 nucleotides read TGTGCCAGCAGCGTTTCCCCAGGGGACGAGACCCAGTACTTC.